These T cell receptor beta chains were read from a single sample in a study of graft-versus-host responses after intestinal transplantation. Sequencing used immunoSEQ multiplex PCR; TCRdb keeps in-frame clones, though not all of them. This table holds roughly 43,000 clones, about 95% found once. Here the sequenced sample was PBMCs, taken approximately 360 days after intestinal transplant. Receptors originate from a human patient who received an intestinal transplant, so some T cells may come from the graft donor. CDR3s leave out the opening cysteine and the closing phenylalanine or tryptophan. A D gene is named only where the DNA matches it firmly.

CDR3 | J | D | V
ASSLSGNANTGELF | TRBJ2-2 | TRBD2 | TRBV7-9
AISGGVLAGAQQF | TRBJ2-1 | TRBD2 | TRBV10-3
ASSTNTGDGYT | TRBJ1-2 | TRBD1 | TRBV19
ASSLGTSGSTDTQY | TRBJ2-3 | TRBD2 | TRBV11-3
ASSLSPLAGRTDTQY | TRBJ2-3 | TRBD2 | TRBV7-3
ASSYSLGTEAF | TRBJ1-1 | - | TRBV6-5
AWSGASGGYQETQY | TRBJ2-5 | TRBD2 | TRBV30
ASKGRKVYSYNSPLH | TRBJ1-6 | - | TRBV27
ASSYSSGGNQPQH | TRBJ1-5 | - | TRBV6-6
ASSQAGAGYNEQF | TRBJ2-1 | TRBD2 | TRBV19
ASSLGTAGPRETQY | TRBJ2-5 | - | TRBV5-1
ASSSDGINYGYT | TRBJ1-2 | - | TRBV5-1
AWNGGNLPRGYT | TRBJ1-2 | - | TRBV30
ASSLGGINTGELF | TRBJ2-2 | - | TRBV5-6
ASSLNGRELGGELF | TRBJ2-2 | TRBD2 | TRBV7-3